This T cell receptor (beta chain) stems from a study of early T cells in non-severe SARS-CoV-2 infection. Study-wide context: Sequencing was performed on bulk RNA from unsorted whole blood, leaving chains unpaired. General study points: Missing private and CD4 specificities, VDJdb matching favored anti-spike CD8 responses.

This clonotype was seen repeatedly, ten times or more. Antigen: not known. In the library, individual cDNA molecules carried attached unique molecular identifiers. Each CDR3 protein gets one entry after TCRdb re-called the 5' RACE reads with MiXCR. Here the sample spans 40,000 to 55,000 distinct CDR3 sequences, approximately 8.1% being singletons. The CDR3 is 14 amino acids. Germline V gene data show CDR1 as SQVTM and CDR2 as ANQGSEA. The V gene end was trimmed by 0 bases and the J gene end by 6 bases; junction bases not matched to a gene: 4. This TCR came from an adult who was a healthcare worker with PCR-confirmed SARS-CoV-2 infection or an uninfected control (not recorded which). This sequence joins TRBV29-1 and TRBJ1-2; 10 bases fit TRBD1. The material sequenced was whole blood. CDR3 region: CSVEDRDRGHGYTF. The CDR3 bases are TGCAGCGTTGAAGATCGGGACAGGGGTCATGGCTACACCTTC.